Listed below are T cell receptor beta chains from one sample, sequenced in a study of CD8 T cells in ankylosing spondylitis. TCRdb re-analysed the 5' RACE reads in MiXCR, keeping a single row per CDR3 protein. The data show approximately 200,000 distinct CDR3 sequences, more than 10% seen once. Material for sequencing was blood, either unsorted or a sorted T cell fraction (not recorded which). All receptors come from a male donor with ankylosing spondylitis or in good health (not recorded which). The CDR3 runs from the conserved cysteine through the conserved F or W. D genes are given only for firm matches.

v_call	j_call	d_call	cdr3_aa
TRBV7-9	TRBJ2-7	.	CASSSRDASYEQYF
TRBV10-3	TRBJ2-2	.	CAIRLENTGELFF
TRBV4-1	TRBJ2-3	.	CASSLSLGPDTQYF
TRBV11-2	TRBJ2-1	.	CASSPAPPLAFSEQFF
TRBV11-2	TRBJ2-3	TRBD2	CASSLELAGGYVTDTQYF
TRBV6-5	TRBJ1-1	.	CASSIMGTAFF
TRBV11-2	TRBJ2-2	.	CASSKEVWGRNTGELFF
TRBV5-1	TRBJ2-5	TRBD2	CASSWGTSGIQETQYF
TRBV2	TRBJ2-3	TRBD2	CASTPTTLAGATDTQYF
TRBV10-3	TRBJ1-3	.	CAISDPLGGATGNTIYF
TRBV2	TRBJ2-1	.	CASSDTRQSSYNEQFF
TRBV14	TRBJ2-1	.	CASSHNYLSYNEQFF
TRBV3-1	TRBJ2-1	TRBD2	CASSLGLAGGPYNEQFF
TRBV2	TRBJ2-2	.	CASKGQGYTGELFF
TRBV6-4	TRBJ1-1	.	CASSSTENTEAFF
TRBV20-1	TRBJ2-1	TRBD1	CSLNPGTDEQFF
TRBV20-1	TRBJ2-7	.	CSARDLGGTYEQYF
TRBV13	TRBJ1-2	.	CASSDGNAGYTF
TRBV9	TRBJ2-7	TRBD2	CASSVASGTYEQYF
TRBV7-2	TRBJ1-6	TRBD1	CASSFWRGRPRDSPLHF
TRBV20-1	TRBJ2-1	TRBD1	CCATTPNRDRGSGEQFF
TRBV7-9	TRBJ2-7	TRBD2	CASSSGTSAYEQYF
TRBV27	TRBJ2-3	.	CASSLLVADTQYF
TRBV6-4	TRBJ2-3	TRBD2	CASSDRNSGVTDTQYF
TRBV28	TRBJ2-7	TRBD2	CASSLFASPPVGGVYEQYF
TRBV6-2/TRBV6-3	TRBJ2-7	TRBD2	CASSWTSGRDEQYF
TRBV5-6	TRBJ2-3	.	CASSYEGLTDTQYF
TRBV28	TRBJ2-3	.	CASSSSLFTDTQYF